These 8 T cell receptor beta chains share one sample of origin, sequenced in a study of monozygotic twins with inflammatory bowel disease. No DNA is given; TCRdb re-called the 5' RACE reads and lists each CDR3 protein once. In all, the sample yields approximately 330,000 distinct CDR3 sequences. Sequencing was done on a sample of blood. These receptors all come from a human donor with ulcerative colitis or Crohn's disease, or a healthy co-twin of an affected twin (not recorded which).

The chain links TRBV20-1 to TRBJ2-5; TCRdb's D call, TRBD1, is unchecked because there is no DNA. CDR1 is DFQATT, CDR2 SNEGSKA, per germline (reference sequence). The CDR3 extends over 14 amino acids. The chain's CDR3 is CSARSGRVGETQYF.

V is TRBV20-1 and J is TRBJ2-1; TCRdb indicates TRBD1, and absent DNA this call remains unverified. CDR3 length equals 12 residues. Germline V gene data show CDR1 as DFQATT and CDR2 as SNEGSKA (reference sequence). The CDR3: CSATDRDDEQFF.

This chain links TRBV18 with TRBJ2-3. Germline CDR1 is KGHSH and CDR2 is LQKENI. The CDR3 runs to 15 residues. The CDR3 here is CASSPPGGLTDTQYF.

V gene TRBV6-6 combines with J gene TRBJ1-5; the D call from TCRdb, TRBD1, cannot be confirmed without DNA. The germline CDR1 and CDR2 sequences are MNHNY and SVGAGI (reference sequence). The CDR3 consists of 13 residues. The CDR3 sequence is CASWTGGNQPQHF.

The chain couples TRBV6-6 to TRBJ1-5. CDR1 is MNHNY, CDR2 SVGAGI, per germline (reference sequence). The CDR3 is 14 amino acids. The CDR3 reads CASSYEGSDQPQHF.

The chain has TRBV3-1 and TRBJ2-6; TCRdb returns TRBD1, unconfirmable since there is no DNA. This CDR3 comprises 18 residues. Germline V lookup: CDR1 LGHDT, CDR2 YNNKEL (reference sequence). The CDR3 region is CASSPNTGSLAGANVLTF. Full variable domain (remainder filled in from reference TRBV3-1 and TRBJ2-6): DTAVSQTPKYLVTQMGNDKSIKCEQNLGHDTMYWYKQDSKKFLKIMFSYNNKELIINETVPNRFSPKSPDKAHLNLHINSLELGDSAVYFCASSPNTGSLAGANVLTFGAGSRLTVL.

This chain connects TRBV7-9 to TRBJ2-3; lacking DNA, the TRBD2 call made by TCRdb goes unchecked. Germline CDR1 is SEHNR and CDR2 is FQNEAQ (reference sequence). The CDR3 length is 16 residues. This chain's CDR3 is CASSSRSVERADTQYF.

The chain joins TRBV28 to TRBJ1-1. The CDR3 is 17 residues long. Germline V gives CDR1 MDHEN, CDR2 SYDVKM. CDR3 residues: CASSPAKGSRMNTEAFF.